This record looks at one T cell receptor (beta chain) sequence and its context. The data belong to a study of blood T cell repertoires in COVID-19. Germline CDR1 SGHNT, CDR2 YENEEA. Between the trimmed V and J ends, which lost 3 bases and 5 bases, there was a span of 16 bases. The CDR3 loop spans 15 amino acids. Assay used: immunoSEQ multiplex PCR; TCRdb lists only in-frame clones, some missing. The data contain 220,000 or so clones, approximately 83% of them singletons. This chain links TRBV11-3 with TRBJ1-1; D is perhaps TRBD1 (5 bases). The sample consisted of peripheral blood. The sequence was obtained from a young woman who had recovered from COVID-19. This CDR3 is CASSLSGGTGTEAFF. The CDR3 DNA reads TGTGCCAGCAGCTTGTCCGGGGGAACGGGGACTGAAGCTTTCTTT.